In its sample, the clone carrying this T cell receptor beta chain was seen many times. Antigen: not known. The germline gives CDR1 ENHRY, CDR2 SYGVKD. This CDR3 is built from 15 residues. The V end was cut by 4 bases, the J end by 2 bases, with 13 bases between. MiXCR, run by TCRdb on the PCR reads, gives a single entry per CDR3 protein. There are more than 550,000 distinct CDR3 sequences in the sample; around 25% occur only once, and 0.78% lies in the top ten. Each library that profiled naive CD8 cells came from roughly 20,000 to 1,000,000 sorted cells with 10%, 30% or 50% RNA. This sample was taken from a study of molecular identifiers for immune sequencing clone quantification. Regarding the study as a whole: The study found clones above 20 RNA copies held over 98% of effector molecules and under 1% in naive cells.

Sequencing was carried out using naive CD8+ T cells from blood, with Jurkat cell RNA spiked in. The subset: FACS-sorted CD8+CD4-CCR7+CD45RA+ naive T cells. This chain joins TRBV10-3 and TRBJ2-3; possibly TRBD1 for D (5 bases). The receptor comes from a human donor in good health. Some libraries in this study had Jurkat cell RNA spiked in. This CDR3 reads CAISAVAGITDTQYF. The DNA for the CDR3 is TGTGCCATCAGTGCGGTTGCAGGGATCACAGATACGCAGTATTTT.